This T cell receptor beta chain was sequenced in a study of tumor-infiltrating lymphocytes in primary liver carcinoma (dated by TCRdb to 2016 to 2017). About the investigation overall: Of the five patients, three men and two women aged 30 to 69 years, four had hepatocellular carcinoma and one had combined HCC and intrahepatic cholangiocarcinoma. Each sample produced about 3.5 to 7.13 million productive TCRbeta reads, and read depth showed no significant difference between tissue types. The tumors of the five patients were staged as T1-T3 N0M0, with maximum diameters ranging from 4.2 to 10 cm. High reproducibility was observed for the technical replicate repertoires, with mean shared-clone rates approximately 0.92 and correlation coefficients above 0.95. TCRbeta repertoire sequencing, expression microarrays and whole-exome sequencing were combined in the study across five regions of each liver tumor, with adjacent normal tissue and blood also included. A total of 35 specimens from 5 patients underwent TCRbeta repertoire sequencing, comprising approximately 25 tumor regions, 5 adjacent noncancerous liver tissues and 5 peripheral blood samples. Study-wide findings and limitations: With just a few patients in the study, the authors point out that the findings should be validated in a larger study. Because the samples were bulk and unsorted, CD4+ and CD8+ T cell repertoires could not be compared. Pairs of tumor regions showed greater repertoire overlap (mean about 35%) than tumor-adjacent pairs (approximately 17%) or tumor-blood pairs (approximately 15%), which is consistent with antigen-driven expansion. The top 250 clones made up a significantly larger repertoire fraction in tumors than in blood (p = 0.039). Only the TCR beta chain was sequenced, so true repertoire diversity is likely underestimated because unpaired alpha chains were not captured.

CDR1 and CDR2, looked up from the germline V gene, are SGHAT and FQNNGV. Unmatched junction bases come to 7, with V trimmed by 2 bases and J by 3 bases. From the cysteine up to the phenylalanine, the CDR3 has a length of 15 residues. This entry keeps only the CDR3 DNA: 45 bases, framed from base 1. Of note for this clonotype: The antigen this receptor binds is unknown. One base away there is no much larger clone; base qualities are not given.

Starting from approximately 0.5 ug total RNA, TCRbeta-specific cDNA was produced by reverse transcription with a constant-region primer and ProtoScript II reverse transcriptase. The TCRbeta libraries were prepared through three rounds of nested multiplex PCR following a slightly modified ARM-PCR procedure. Multiplex TRBV1-TRBV30 forward primers and a Cbeta reverse primer were used in the first two PCR rounds, each of which was run for around 10 cycles. Sample barcodes and Illumina adapters were added in a final 25-cycle PCR using Deep VentR polymerase. Amplicons of 200-500 bp were gel-purified with a QIAquick gel extraction kit before sequencing. An Illumina HiSeq 2500 was used to sequence the TCRbeta amplicons with 250-bp paired-end reads. From the authors' description of their analysis: Trimmomatic v0.33 was used to quality-trim the reads, and FLASH v1.2.11 was used to merge paired reads so that full CDR3 sequences could be recovered. V, D and J germline segments were assigned to the rearranged TCRbeta sequences by MiGEC v1.2.1b. Clonotype statistics and Shannon-Wiener diversity indices were computed with VDJtools v1.0.0. To reduce sampling bias, subsequent analyses other than the diversity analysis used only the 250 most abundant clonotypes in each sample. TCRdb reran the public reads through fastp at Q25 and MiXCR, keeping productive beta chains. For every CDR3 protein sequence, its rows merge into one entry that carries the most common genes and DNA. The V and J calls here are based on TCRdb, not the publication. Counted in this sample were approximately 80,000 distinct CDR3 sequences; roughly two thirds of them appeared once. More than 25% of the sample is held by the ten biggest clonotypes.

Without any cell sorting, total RNA and DNA were co-extracted from around 18-30 mg of bulk tissue using the AllPrep DNA/RNA mini kit. Four to six patients with histopathologically diagnosed primary liver carcinoma underwent surgical resection in China between November 2015 and March 2016. Chronic HBV infection was present in the patients, and the patients were treatment-naive at sampling. Each fresh piece of tumor and adjacent tissue was cut in two, with one half stored in RNAlater at -80 degrees C and the other half sent for histology. The clonotype comes from a man aged 35 to 55 with primary liver carcinoma and hepatitis B virus infection. This chain is built from TRBV11-2 and TRBJ2-7; 7 nucleotides in the junction match TRBD2. The sequencing input was tumor-adjacent normal liver tissue. The DNA sequence is as follows: TGTGCCAGCAGCTTAACTTTCACGGGGGGCTACGAGCAGTACTTC. The translation is CASSLTFTGGYEQYF.